Listed below are T cell receptor beta chains from one sample, sequenced in a study of shared clonotypes between healthy human individuals. Repertoires were generated with immunoSEQ multiplex PCR, while TCRdb's copy carries only in-frame clones and drops some. The sample holds 2,100,000 or so clones, approximately 96% seen once. The sample consisted of naive CD4+ T cells sorted from blood. These receptors all come from a man between 18 and 35 years old in good health. CDR3s include the opening cysteine and the closing phenylalanine or tryptophan. D genes are given only for firm matches. The size entry is marked missing in some rows and otherwise reads once, few, many or a size class.

CDR3: CASSLMEWPTNEKLFF
DNA: TGTGCCAGCAGCTTAATGGAATGGCCGACTAATGAAAAACTGTTTTTT
V: TRBV11-2
D: NA
J: TRBJ1-4
size: NA

CDR3: CAWSLAGPYEQYF
DNA: TGTGCCTGGAGTCTAGCGGGGCCCTACGAGCAGTACTTC
V: TRBV30
D: TRBD2
J: TRBJ2-7
size: NA

CDR3: CASSLRGSYEQYF
DNA: TGTGCCAGCAGCTTGCGGGGGTCCTACGAGCAGTACTTC
V: TRBV5-6
D: NA
J: TRBJ2-7
size: NA

CDR3: CAISESTGGITEAFF
DNA: TGTGCCATCAGTGAGTCCACAGGGGGGATCACTGAAGCTTTCTTT
V: TRBV10-3
D: TRBD1
J: TRBJ1-1
size: NA

CDR3: CASSPPEVNEQFF
DNA: TGTGCCAGCTCCCCCCCGGAGGTGAATGAGCAGTTCTTC
V: TRBV18
D: NA
J: TRBJ2-1
size: NA

CDR3: CASSVEAGSYNEQFF
DNA: TGTGCCAGCAGTGTTGAGGCAGGCTCCTACAATGAGCAGTTCTTC
V: TRBV2
D: NA
J: TRBJ2-1
size: NA

CDR3: CASSPPRSGASEKLFF
DNA: TGTGCCAGCTCACCACCCAGGTCGGGGGCTAGTGAAAAACTGTTTTTT
V: TRBV18
D: NA
J: TRBJ1-4
size: NA

CDR3: CASSQEMRRSINSPLHF
DNA: TGCGCCAGCAGCCAAGAGATGAGGCGGTCTATTAATTCACCCCTCCACTTT
V: TRBV4-1
D: NA
J: TRBJ1-6
size: NA

CDR3: CASSQDRVRDEKLFF
DNA: TGCGCCAGCAGCCAAGACAGGGTCCGGGATGAAAAACTGTTTTTT
V: TRBV4-3
D: NA
J: TRBJ1-4
size: once

CDR3: CASSFQFGYTF
DNA: TGTGCCAGCAGCTTTCAGTTTGGCTACACCTTC
V: TRBV7-9
D: NA
J: TRBJ1-2
size: NA

CDR3: CSAGAGTEQFF
DNA: TGCAGTGCTGGTGCGGGGACGGAGCAGTTCTTC
V: TRBV20-1
D: NA
J: TRBJ2-1
size: once

CDR3: CASSPSGRDTQYF
DNA: TGTGCCAGCAGCCCTAGCGGGAGAGATACGCAGTATTTT
V: TRBV7-2
D: TRBD2
J: TRBJ2-3
size: NA

CDR3: CASGLPAGREQFF
DNA: TGTGCTAGTGGTTTGCCTGCGGGTCGGGAGCAGTTCTTC
V: TRBV12-5
D: NA
J: TRBJ2-1
size: NA

CDR3: CASSLGRQGAYGYTF
DNA: TGTGCCAGCAGCCTAGGTCGACAGGGGGCCTATGGCTACACCTTC
V: TRBV7-2
D: TRBD1
J: TRBJ1-2
size: NA

CDR3: CASSQETGTSEYNEQFF
DNA: TGCGCCAGCAGCCAGGAAACCGGGACTAGTGAATACAATGAGCAGTTCTTC
V: TRBV4-1
D: TRBD2
J: TRBJ2-1
size: NA

CDR3: CASSYSSSNQPQHF
DNA: TGTGCCAGCAGTTACTCGTCTAGCAATCAGCCCCAGCATTTT
V: TRBV6-5
D: NA
J: TRBJ1-5
size: NA

CDR3: CASTGQLYMGNTIYF
DNA: TGTGCCAGCACTGGACAGTTGTATATGGGAAACACCATATATTTT
V: TRBV6-1
D: NA
J: TRBJ1-3
size: NA

CDR3: CASSYLAEYEQYF
DNA: TGCGCCAGCAGCTATCTAGCGGAGTACGAGCAGTACTTC
V: TRBV5-1
D: TRBD2
J: TRBJ2-7
size: once

CDR3: CASSQDRTYSNQPQHF
DNA: TGCGCCAGCAGCCAAGATCGGACTTATAGCAATCAGCCCCAGCATTTT
V: TRBV4-1
D: NA
J: TRBJ1-5
size: NA

CDR3: CASSQGTSGSRAPRYF
DNA: TGCGCCAGCAGCCAAGGTACTAGCGGGAGTCGGGCCCCTAGGTATTTT
V: TRBV4-1
D: TRBD2
J: TRBJ2-3
size: once

CDR3: CAISVSGGAGFEQYF
DNA: TGTGCCATCAGTGTAAGCGGGGGGGCCGGGTTCGAGCAGTACTTC
V: TRBV10-3
D: TRBD2
J: TRBJ2-7
size: NA

CDR3: CASSDAGGSYNEQFF
DNA: TGTGCCAGCAGTGATGCAGGGGGCTCCTACAATGAGCAGTTCTTC
V: TRBV2
D: TRBD1
J: TRBJ2-1
size: NA

CDR3: CASHPESNQPQHF
DNA: TGTGCCAGCCATCCTGAGAGCAATCAGCCCCAGCATTTT
V: TRBV6-4
D: NA
J: TRBJ1-5
size: NA

CDR3: CASSPLVQGQGGNSPLHF
DNA: TGTGCCAGCTCACCACTGGTCCAAGGACAGGGCGGAAATTCACCCCTCCACTTT
V: TRBV18
D: TRBD1
J: TRBJ1-6
size: NA

CDR3: CAISGDRSNQPQHF
DNA: TGTGCCATCAGCGGGGACAGGTCGAATCAGCCCCAGCATTTT
V: TRBV10-3
D: TRBD1
J: TRBJ1-5
size: NA

CDR3: CASSHNWANYGYTF
DNA: TGCGCCAGCAGCCATAATTGGGCTAACTATGGCTACACCTTC
V: TRBV4-3
D: NA
J: TRBJ1-2
size: NA

CDR3: CASSSGLAALYEQYF
DNA: TGTGCCAGCAGCTCCGGACTAGCGGCGCTGTACGAGCAGTACTTC
V: TRBV5-6
D: TRBD2
J: TRBJ2-7
size: NA

CDR3: CASSGTGVADTQYF
DNA: TGCGCCAGCAGTGGGACAGGGGTCGCAGATACGCAGTATTTT
V: TRBV10-1
D: TRBD1
J: TRBJ2-3
size: NA

CDR3: CASSQTGQGNIETQYF
DNA: TGCGCCAGCAGCCAAACGGGACAGGGGAATATCGAGACCCAGTACTTC
V: TRBV4-1
D: TRBD1
J: TRBJ2-5
size: NA

CDR3: CASSFGSSDTQYF
DNA: TGTGCCAGCAGCTTTGGGTCATCAGATACGCAGTATTTT
V: TRBV7-9
D: NA
J: TRBJ2-3
size: NA

CDR3: CASSPGLWVVGDTQYF
DNA: TGCGCCAGCAGCCCAGGACTTTGGGTGGTAGGAGATACGCAGTATTTT
V: TRBV5-1
D: NA
J: TRBJ2-3
size: NA

CDR3: CASSLLVNNSPLHF
DNA: TGTGCCAGCAGCCTCCTAGTAAATAATTCACCCCTCCACTTT
V: TRBV14
D: NA
J: TRBJ1-6
size: NA

CDR3: CAWSVPGGVQETQYF
DNA: TGTGCCTGGAGTGTACCTGGTGGGGTACAAGAGACCCAGTACTTC
V: TRBV30
D: NA
J: TRBJ2-5
size: NA

CDR3: CASSPLGRGPNTEAFF
DNA: TGTGCCAGCAGCCCGCTAGGGAGGGGGCCGAACACTGAAGCTTTCTTT
V: TRBV11-2
D: TRBD1
J: TRBJ1-1
size: NA

CDR3: CASSEIRGTGVHEQYF
DNA: TGTGCCAGCAGTGAAATACGCGGGACAGGGGTCCACGAGCAGTACTTC
V: TRBV2
D: TRBD1
J: TRBJ2-7
size: once

CDR3: CASSLLWDPGNTIYF
DNA: TGTGCCAGCAGCTTGTTATGGGACCCTGGAAACACCATATATTTT
V: TRBV5-5
D: NA
J: TRBJ1-3
size: NA

CDR3: CAIRETDRYSPLHF
DNA: TGTGCCATCAGGGAGACAGATAGGTATTCACCCCTCCACTTT
V: TRBV10-3
D: NA
J: TRBJ1-6
size: few

CDR3: CASSLDGAGGNQPQHF
DNA: TGCGCCAGCAGCTTGGATGGGGCAGGCGGGAATCAGCCCCAGCATTTT
V: TRBV5-1
D: NA
J: TRBJ1-5
size: NA

CDR3: CASSMGYWEATEAFF
DNA: TGTGCCAGTAGTATGGGGTATTGGGAGGCGACTGAAGCTTTCTTT
V: TRBV19
D: NA
J: TRBJ1-1
size: NA

CDR3: CASSPGTKRYSPLHF
DNA: TGTGCCAGCAGCCCCGGGACAAAAAGATATTCACCCCTCCACTTT
V: TRBV6-5
D: NA
J: TRBJ1-6
size: NA

CDR3: CATSRERGAVHEQYF
DNA: TGTGCCACCAGCAGAGAGCGGGGCGCAGTCCACGAGCAGTACTTC
V: TRBV15
D: NA
J: TRBJ2-7
size: NA